This TCR beta chain derives from a study of blood T cell repertoires in COVID-19. V was cut by 8 bases and J by 4 bases, with 17 bases left in between. Germline V lookup: CDR1 MNHEY, CDR2 SVGAGI. This CDR3 region has 14 residues. In assigning cohorts, the study relied on participant-reported clinical history. As processed by the authors: Amplification of reference gene primers provided the estimated nucleated cell counts. The assay was immunoSEQ multiplex PCR, and TCRdb's table has in-frame clones only and misses some. V, J and clone size derive from that table, while D and trimming were established from the DNA sequence. The sample lists about 240,000 clones, 86% occurring once.

The sequence was collected from a woman in her thirties or forties with acute COVID-19. The specimen was PBMCs or T cells enriched from blood (not recorded which). V is TRBV6-5 and J is TRBJ1-1, with a tentative D call TRBD1 (5 bases). CDR3 sequence: CASWFRSQGTEAFF. Written as DNA, the CDR3 is TGTGCCAGCTGGTTTCGGAGCCAGGGCACTGAAGCTTTCTTT.